This paragraph reports one T cell receptor (beta chain). What it binds is not known. A heparinised blood draw that averaged roughly 120 mL was obtained once from each donor. Researchers reported sorting CD4+ naive, central memory, regulatory and stem cell-like memory cells via CD45RO/CCR7/CD25/CD127/CD95/CD27. Germline CDR1 and CDR2: SGHAT and FQNNGV. V lost 5 bases to trimming and J lost 5 bases, with 9 bases between them. This CDR3 contains 12 residues. The data stem from a study of beta chain features in type 1 diabetes. The study, taken as a whole, reports: TCRB CDR3s were moderately but significantly shorter in Type 1 diabetes patients in all four CD4+ subsets. Highly expressing activated T cells could be over-counted with a cDNA template.

Expressed TCRB transcripts were sequenced because the isolated RNA had all been reverse transcribed beforehand. Clones were sequenced by immunoSEQ multiplex PCR, and TCRdb holds only the in-frame ones, with some missing. The sample lists some 150,000 clones, approximately 10% occurring once. V and J are TRBV11-2 and TRBJ2-5; D might be TRBD2 (6 bases). The sequencing sample was made of central memory CD4+ T cells from blood. The source is a woman aged 25 to 39 with type 1 diabetes. As DNA, the CDR3 is TGTGCCAGCAGCCCGAGCGGGGAGACCCAGTACTTC. Translated, it gives CASSPSGETQYF.